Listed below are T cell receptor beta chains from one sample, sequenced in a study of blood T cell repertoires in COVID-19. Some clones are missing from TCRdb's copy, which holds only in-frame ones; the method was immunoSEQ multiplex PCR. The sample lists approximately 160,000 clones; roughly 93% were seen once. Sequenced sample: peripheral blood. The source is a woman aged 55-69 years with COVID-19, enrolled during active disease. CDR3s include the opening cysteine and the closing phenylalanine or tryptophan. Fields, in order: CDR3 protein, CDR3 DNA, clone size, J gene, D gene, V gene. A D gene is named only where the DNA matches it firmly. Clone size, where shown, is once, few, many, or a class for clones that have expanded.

CDR3 protein: CASSLVGIGELFF
CDR3 DNA: TGTGCCAGCAGCTTAGTCGGGATCGGGGAGCTGTTTTTT
clone size: NA
J gene: TRBJ2-2
D gene: NA
V gene: TRBV7-2

CDR3 protein: CASSNRGSVNTEAFF
CDR3 DNA: TGTGCCAGCAGTAACAGGGGAAGCGTGAACACTGAAGCTTTCTTT
clone size: NA
J gene: TRBJ1-1
D gene: TRBD1
V gene: TRBV7-2

CDR3 protein: CASISTGFEAFF
CDR3 DNA: TGTGCCAGCATCTCAACAGGGTTTGAAGCTTTCTTT
clone size: few
J gene: TRBJ1-1
D gene: NA
V gene: TRBV6-5

CDR3 protein: CASSFSGNRNEKLFF
CDR3 DNA: TGTGCCAGCAGTTTCTCGGGAAATAGGAATGAAAAACTGTTTTTT
clone size: NA
J gene: TRBJ1-4
D gene: NA
V gene: TRBV28

CDR3 protein: CASSLISGSYNEQFF
CDR3 DNA: TGTGCCAGCAGCTTAATTAGCGGCTCCTACAATGAGCAGTTCTTC
clone size: once
J gene: TRBJ2-1
D gene: NA
V gene: TRBV7-2

CDR3 protein: CASSPAGGVTEAFF
CDR3 DNA: TGTGCCAGCTCACCAGCTGGGGGCGTGACTGAAGCTTTCTTT
clone size: NA
J gene: TRBJ1-1
D gene: NA
V gene: TRBV18

CDR3 protein: CASSVPGQGAGAFF
CDR3 DNA: TGTGCCAGTAGTGTACCGGGACAGGGGGCGGGGGCTTTCTTT
clone size: NA
J gene: TRBJ1-1
D gene: TRBD1
V gene: TRBV19

CDR3 protein: CASTWTSGGRYNEQFF
CDR3 DNA: TGTGCCAGTACATGGACTAGCGGGGGGAGGTACAATGAGCAGTTCTTC
clone size: NA
J gene: TRBJ2-1
D gene: TRBD2
V gene: TRBV19

CDR3 protein: CASSILPGSTDTQYF
CDR3 DNA: TGTGCCAGTAGTATCCTCCCGGGGAGCACAGATACGCAGTATTTT
clone size: NA
J gene: TRBJ2-3
D gene: NA
V gene: TRBV19

CDR3 protein: CASSRTAFNEKLFF
CDR3 DNA: TGTGCCAGCAGCCGGACAGCCTTTAATGAAAAACTGTTTTTT
clone size: once
J gene: TRBJ1-4
D gene: NA
V gene: TRBV6-6

CDR3 protein: CASSLLGADTEAFF
CDR3 DNA: TGTGCCAGCAGCTTATTGGGGGCTGACACTGAAGCTTTCTTT
clone size: NA
J gene: TRBJ1-1
D gene: NA
V gene: TRBV7-9

CDR3 protein: CASSSSLDRAGSGELFF
CDR3 DNA: TGTGCCAGCAGCTCAAGCCTTGACAGGGCTGGCTCCGGGGAGCTGTTTTTT
clone size: NA
J gene: TRBJ2-2
D gene: TRBD1
V gene: TRBV7-2

CDR3 protein: CASSHPKHNNSPLHF
CDR3 DNA: TGCGCCAGCAGTCATCCGAAACATAATAATTCACCCCTCCACTTT
clone size: NA
J gene: TRBJ1-6
D gene: NA
V gene: TRBV23-1

CDR3 protein: CASSTTGSQQYF
CDR3 DNA: TGTGCCAGTAGTACGACAGGGAGTCAGCAGTACTTC
clone size: NA
J gene: TRBJ2-7
D gene: TRBD1
V gene: TRBV19

CDR3 protein: CASSHTGGLEAFF
CDR3 DNA: TGTGCCAGCAGCCACACAGGGGGCCTAGAAGCTTTCTTT
clone size: NA
J gene: TRBJ1-1
D gene: TRBD1
V gene: TRBV4-2

CDR3 protein: CASKFSGAGNTIYF
CDR3 DNA: TGTGCCAGCAAATTCTCAGGGGCGGGAAACACCATATATTTT
clone size: NA
J gene: TRBJ1-3
D gene: NA
V gene: TRBV2

CDR3 protein: CASSVIGGNTGELFF
CDR3 DNA: TGTGCCAGCAGCGTTATAGGGGGGAACACCGGGGAGCTGTTTTTT
clone size: NA
J gene: TRBJ2-2
D gene: NA
V gene: TRBV9

CDR3 protein: CASRHPGQTNTEAFF
CDR3 DNA: TGTGCCAGCAGGCACCCGGGACAGACGAACACTGAAGCTTTCTTT
clone size: NA
J gene: TRBJ1-1
D gene: TRBD1
V gene: TRBV2

CDR3 protein: CASSYYRNEAFF
CDR3 DNA: TGTGCCAGCAGTTACTATAGGAATGAAGCTTTCTTT
clone size: NA
J gene: TRBJ1-1
D gene: NA
V gene: TRBV5-6

CDR3 protein: CASSPNLEQLNTEAFF
CDR3 DNA: TGTGCCAGCAGCCCTAACCTCGAACAGTTGAACACTGAAGCTTTCTTT
clone size: NA
J gene: TRBJ1-1
D gene: NA
V gene: TRBV9

CDR3 protein: CASRETGNYGYTF
CDR3 DNA: TGTGCCAGCAGGGAAACAGGGAACTATGGCTACACCTTC
clone size: NA
J gene: TRBJ1-2
D gene: NA
V gene: TRBV14

CDR3 protein: CASSLEAGYSNQPQHF
CDR3 DNA: TGTGCCAGCAGCTTAGAGGCAGGGTATAGCAATCAGCCCCAGCATTTT
clone size: NA
J gene: TRBJ1-5
D gene: NA
V gene: TRBV7-2

CDR3 protein: CASSATAPGNTIYF
CDR3 DNA: TGTGCCAGCAGCGCGACAGCTCCGGGAAACACCATATATTTT
clone size: NA
J gene: TRBJ1-3
D gene: NA
V gene: TRBV7-2

CDR3 protein: CASSPKGLAGGSTDTQYF
CDR3 DNA: TGTGCCAGCAGCCCCAAAGGACTAGCGGGGGGCTCCACAGATACGCAGTATTTT
clone size: NA
J gene: TRBJ2-3
D gene: TRBD2
V gene: TRBV7-9

CDR3 protein: CASRRDPTSGNTIYF
CDR3 DNA: TGTGCCAGCAGGCGGGACCCTACCTCTGGAAACACCATATATTTT
clone size: NA
J gene: TRBJ1-3
D gene: NA
V gene: TRBV2

CDR3 protein: CASRPTGGGGYTF
CDR3 DNA: TGTGCCAGCAGACCCACAGGGGGCGGAGGCTACACCTTC
clone size: NA
J gene: TRBJ1-2
D gene: TRBD1
V gene: TRBV6-5

CDR3 protein: CASSHRGWSMNTEAFF
CDR3 DNA: TGTGCCAGCAGCCACAGGGGATGGAGCATGAACACTGAAGCTTTCTTT
clone size: NA
J gene: TRBJ1-1
D gene: NA
V gene: TRBV16

CDR3 protein: CASSVEGGQPQHF
CDR3 DNA: TGTGCCAGCTCCGTCGAAGGGGGTCAGCCCCAGCATTTT
clone size: once
J gene: TRBJ1-5
D gene: NA
V gene: TRBV6-4

CDR3 protein: CASSQNRGTYEQYF
CDR3 DNA: TGCGCCAGCAGCCAAAACAGGGGCACCTACGAGCAGTACTTC
clone size: NA
J gene: TRBJ2-7
D gene: TRBD1
V gene: TRBV4-3

CDR3 protein: CASSHPGSSENSPLHF
CDR3 DNA: TGCGCCAGCAGCCACCCCGGGTCCTCCGAAAATTCACCCCTCCACTTT
clone size: NA
J gene: TRBJ1-6
D gene: NA
V gene: TRBV4-1

CDR3 protein: CASSYGGASNEKLFF
CDR3 DNA: TGTGCCAGCAGTTATGGCGGGGCATCTAATGAAAAACTGTTTTTT
clone size: NA
J gene: TRBJ1-4
D gene: NA
V gene: TRBV6-2/TRBV6-3

CDR3 protein: CASSRGQGDGYTF
CDR3 DNA: TGTGCCAGCAGCCGGGGACAGGGGGATGGCTACACCTTC
clone size: NA
J gene: TRBJ1-2
D gene: TRBD1
V gene: TRBV2

CDR3 protein: CASSLSSGSPPNYGYTF
CDR3 DNA: TGTGCCAGCAGTTTATCGTCGGGGTCACCACCTAACTATGGCTACACCTTC
clone size: NA
J gene: TRBJ1-2
D gene: NA
V gene: TRBV27

CDR3 protein: CASSLVGGANTGELFF
CDR3 DNA: TGTGCCAGCAGCTTAGTCGGGGGAGCGAACACCGGGGAGCTGTTTTTT
clone size: NA
J gene: TRBJ2-2
D gene: NA
V gene: TRBV7-6

CDR3 protein: CASSDQGGSYNEQFF
CDR3 DNA: TGTGCCAGTAGCGATCAGGGGGGATCCTACAATGAGCAGTTCTTC
clone size: NA
J gene: TRBJ2-1
D gene: NA
V gene: TRBV19

CDR3 protein: CASSQARGLANEKLFF
CDR3 DNA: TGTGCCAGCAGCCAAGCCAGGGGGCTTGCTAATGAAAAACTGTTTTTT
clone size: once
J gene: TRBJ1-4
D gene: TRBD1
V gene: TRBV3-1/TRBV3-2

CDR3 protein: CASSTTGDGSGNTIYF
CDR3 DNA: TGTGCCAGTAGTACAACAGGGGACGGCTCTGGAAACACCATATATTTT
clone size: NA
J gene: TRBJ1-3
D gene: TRBD1
V gene: TRBV19

CDR3 protein: CASSLVNRGQGADTQYF
CDR3 DNA: TGTGCCAGCAGCTTGGTCAACAGGGGGCAAGGAGCAGATACGCAGTATTTT
clone size: NA
J gene: TRBJ2-3
D gene: TRBD1
V gene: TRBV5-4

CDR3 protein: CASSIADTSNQPQHF
CDR3 DNA: TGTGCCAGTAGTATAGCAGATACTAGCAATCAGCCCCAGCATTTT
clone size: NA
J gene: TRBJ1-5
D gene: NA
V gene: TRBV19

CDR3 protein: CASSPRTSGANEQFF
CDR3 DNA: TGTGCCAGCAGCCCACGGACTAGCGGGGCCAATGAGCAGTTCTTC
clone size: NA
J gene: TRBJ2-1
D gene: TRBD2
V gene: TRBV3-1/TRBV3-2

CDR3 protein: CASGTGTVSDQPQHF
CDR3 DNA: TGTGCTAGTGGTACGGGGACAGTCTCGGATCAGCCCCAGCATTTT
clone size: NA
J gene: TRBJ1-5
D gene: TRBD1
V gene: TRBV12-5

CDR3 protein: CASSLHRDRGRWNEKLFF
CDR3 DNA: TGTGCCAGCAGCTTGCACCGGGACAGGGGGAGGTGGAATGAAAAACTGTTTTTT
clone size: few
J gene: TRBJ1-4
D gene: TRBD1
V gene: TRBV5-8